Below, 15 T cell receptor beta chains from the same sample are listed, as sequenced in a study of T cell repertoires in cytomegalovirus infection. Antigens of these TCRs are unknown. TCRdb itself ran the reads through MiXCR, one entry per CDR3 protein. This sample yields some 120,000 distinct CDR3 sequences, of which around a tenth are seen a single time; approximately 31% belongs to the top ten. Sequencing used PBMCs, sequenced either directly or after in vitro stimulation (not recorded which). The receptors were gathered from a human donor in good health (CMV status not recorded). Some clones in this sample may be carry-over from other donors' samples.

This clonotype was seen a handful of times. The CDR3: CSARDSGTQYF. CDR3 DNA: TGCAGTGCTAGAGATTCTGGGACCCAGTACTTC. The chain has TRBV20-1 and TRBJ2-5; D ambiguous. The CDR3 spans 11 residues. The V and J ends lost 0 bases and 7 bases respectively, with 6 bases between them. Germline-derived CDR1 and CDR2 are DFQATT and SNEGSKA (reference sequence).

This clonotype was seen at least ten times. This chain joins TRBV7-2 and TRBJ2-7; D gene unclear. V was clipped by 2 bases and J by 5 bases, with 10 bases between them. CDR3 size: 13 residues. Germline V lookup: CDR1 SGHTA, CDR2 FQGNSA. This chain's CDR3 is CASSLTVDHEQYF. As DNA, the CDR3 is TGTGCCAGCAGCTTAACGGTAGACCACGAGCAGTACTTC. The whole variable domain, filled in from reference TRBV7-2 and TRBJ2-7, reads GAGVSQSPSNKVTEKGKDVELRCDPISGHTALYWYRQSLGQGLEFLIYFQGNSAPDKSGLPSDRFSAERTGGSVSTLTIQRTQQEDSAVYLCASSLTVDHEQYFGPGTRLTVT.

This clonotype occurred many times. The chain couples TRBV6-1 to TRBJ1-2, with D perhaps TRBD1 (6 bases). Germline loops: CDR1 MNHNS, CDR2 SASEGT. This CDR3 has 15 amino acids. Trimming removed 4 bases from V and 0 bases from J, with 12 bases in between. The CDR3 bases are TGTGCCAGCAGTGTCAGGGGAGAGGCTAACTATGGCTACACCTTC. Translated, it gives CASSVRGEANYGYTF.

In its sample, this clonotype was seen many times. This chain uses TRBV4-1 with TRBJ2-2, with 9 nucleotides matching TRBD1. CDR3 length: 16 amino acids. CDR1 MGHRA and CDR2 YSYEKL come from the germline V gene. V dropped 4 bases and J dropped 7; count of bases not matched to a gene: 10. The CDR3: CASSRGTGGASGELFF. Here the CDR3 DNA reads TGCGCCAGCAGCCGCGGAACAGGGGGCGCCAGCGGGGAGCTGTTTTTT.

The V and J genes are TRBV4-1 and TRBJ2-7, with D perhaps matching TRBD2 (5 bases). Trimming took off 1 base at V and 5 bases at J, with 15 bases between the two ends. The CDR3 has 15 residues. The germline V gene encodes CDR1 MGHRA and CDR2 YSYEKL. The CDR3 DNA follows: TGCGCCAGCAGCCAAGCACTAGGGAGTATCGACGAGCAGTACTTC. This encodes CASSQALGSIDEQYF.

This clonotype was counted at least ten times. The chain is built from TRBV7-2 and TRBJ2-6; TRBD2 aligns across 8 bases. Germline values: CDR1 SGHTA, CDR2 FQGNSA. This CDR3 region has 18 residues. J gave up 3 bases and V 3 bases, and 10 bases lay outside the gene matches. CDR3 nucleotide sequence: TGTGCCAGCAGCTTGTCTCATCCTCTAGCGGGTGGGGCCAACGTCCTGACTTTC. Amino acid sequence: CASSLSHPLAGGANVLTF.

Many counts were recorded for this clonotype. This chain uses TRBV12-3 or TRBV12-4 with TRBJ2-3, with D perhaps being TRBD1 or TRBD2 (6 bases each). V dropped 6 bases and J dropped 2 bases, with 12 bases sitting between them. The CDR3 is 14 residues long. In DNA form, the CDR3 reads TGTGCCAGCAGCGCGGGACACTCCACAGATACGCAGTATTTT. This codes for CASSAGHSTDTQYF.

In its sample, this clonotype was seen many times. This rearrangement joins TRBV6-2 or TRBV6-3 to TRBJ2-2, with D hard to call. The CDR3 consists of 13 residues. Germline lookup yields CDR1 MNHEY and CDR2 SVGEGT. The V gene lost 1 base and the J gene lost 3 bases, with 3 bases spanning the gap. CDR3: CASSYLDTGELFF. The CDR3 bases are TGTGCCAGCAGTTACTTAGACACCGGGGAGCTGTTTTTT.

This clonotype was seen more than once but under ten times. V is TRBV18 and J is TRBJ1-4; 9 bases match TRBD1. Per germline, CDR1 KGHSH and CDR2 LQKENI. This CDR3 comprises 14 residues. V dropped 8 bases and J dropped 8; count of bases not matched to a gene: 9. This CDR3 is CASTSRTGDEKLFF. The CDR3 DNA reads TGTGCCAGCACCTCCCGGACAGGGGACGAAAAACTGTTTTTT.

In its sample, this clonotype was seen many times. DNA of the CDR3: TGTGCCAGCAGCTTCCCGGGACTAGCGGCTCAAGAGACCCAGTACTTC. Protein sequence: CASSFPGLAAQETQYF. The V gene is TRBV7-2, the J gene TRBJ2-5; 11 bases fit TRBD2. Germline CDR1 is SGHTA and CDR2 is FQGNSA. The CDR3 is 16 amino acids. Trimming cost V 3 bases and J 2 bases; bases outside gene matches: 5.

This clonotype occurred many times. V gene TRBV7-2 combines with J gene TRBJ2-1; TRBD1 matches 8 bases. The CDR3 has 15 amino acids. J lost 10 bases, V lost 3 bases, and 11 bases had no gene match. Germline CDR1 and CDR2: SGHTA and FQGNSA. The CDR3 region is CASSFRQGQHFEQFF. CDR3 in DNA: TGTGCCAGCAGCTTTAGACAGGGGCAGCATTTCGAGCAGTTCTTC. The whole variable domain, remainder taken from reference TRBV7-2 and TRBJ2-1, is GAGVSQSPSNKVTEKGKDVELRCDPISGHTALYWYRQSLGQGLEFLIYFQGNSAPDKSGLPSDRFSAERTGGSVSTLTIQRTQQEDSAVYLCASSFRQGQHFEQFFGPGTRLTVL.

This chain uses TRBV19 with TRBJ1-5; D not resolved. Germline assignment: CDR1 LNHDA and CDR2 SQIVND (reference sequence). CDR3 length equals 15 residues. Deletions cut 3 bases from V and 0 bases from J, with 9 bases between. CDR3 residues: CASSIGEGSNQPQHF. CDR3 coding DNA: TGTGCCAGTAGTATTGGCGAGGGTAGCAATCAGCCCCAGCATTTT. Drawing the rest from reference TRBV19 and TRBJ1-5, the complete variable domain is DGGITQSPKYLFRKEGQNVTLSCEQNLNHDAMYWYRQDPGQGLRLIYYSQIVNDFQKGDIAEGYSVSREKKESFPLTVTSAQKNPTAFYLCASSIGEGSNQPQHFGDGTRLSIL.

This clonotype was seen at least ten times. The chain joins TRBV19 to TRBJ2-1; 12 bases agree with TRBD2. J lost 1 base, V lost 3 bases, and 1 base had no gene match. Per the germline V gene, CDR1 is LNHDA and CDR2 is SQIVND (reference sequence). This CDR3 comprises 16 residues. The CDR3 DNA reads TGTGCCAGTAGTATTACTAGCGGGGGGTCCTACAATGAGCAGTTCTTC. Translation gives CASSITSGGSYNEQFF.

The sample holds a few counts of this clonotype. The CDR3 region is CASSQETNGEQYF. DNA for the CDR3: TGCGCCAGCAGCCAAGAAACTAATGGGGAGCAGTACTTC. This rearrangement joins TRBV4-1 to TRBJ2-7; no reliable D call. The germline V and J ends were trimmed by 0 bases and 7 bases, with 10 bases remaining between them. The CDR3 is 13 amino acids. Germline V lookup: CDR1 MGHRA, CDR2 YSYEKL.

This clonotype was observed a handful of times. This sequence joins TRBV12-3 or TRBV12-4 and TRBJ2-7; 12 bases are a match to TRBD2. The V gene end was trimmed by 8 bases and the J gene end by 2 bases; junction bases not matched to a gene: 1. This CDR3 has 13 amino acids. CDR3 protein: CASGTSGPYEQYF. The CDR3 DNA sequence: TGTGCCAGCGGGACTAGCGGGCCCTACGAGCAGTACTTC.